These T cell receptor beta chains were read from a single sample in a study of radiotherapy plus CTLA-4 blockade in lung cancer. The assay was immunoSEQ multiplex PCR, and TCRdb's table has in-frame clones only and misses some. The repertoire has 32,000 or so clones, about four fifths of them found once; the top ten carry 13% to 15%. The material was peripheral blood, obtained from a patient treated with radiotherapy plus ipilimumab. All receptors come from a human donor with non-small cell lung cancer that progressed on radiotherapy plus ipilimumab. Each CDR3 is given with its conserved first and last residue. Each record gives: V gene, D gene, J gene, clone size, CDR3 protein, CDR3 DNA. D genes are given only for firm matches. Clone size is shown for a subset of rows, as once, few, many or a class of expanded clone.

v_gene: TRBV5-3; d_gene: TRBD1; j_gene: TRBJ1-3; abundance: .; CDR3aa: CARSFHRDRSGNTIYF; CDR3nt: TGTGCCAGAAGCTTCCACCGGGACAGGTCTGGAAACACCATATATTTT
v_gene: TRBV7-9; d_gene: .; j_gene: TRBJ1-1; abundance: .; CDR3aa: CASSFGEGAEAFF; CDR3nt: TGTGCCAGCAGCTTCGGGGAAGGCGCTGAAGCTTTCTTT
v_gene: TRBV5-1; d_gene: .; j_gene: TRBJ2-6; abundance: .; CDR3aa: CASSLAGGPRSGANVLTF; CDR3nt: TGCGCCAGCAGCTTGGCCGGGGGCCCCCGCTCTGGGGCCAACGTCCTGACTTTC
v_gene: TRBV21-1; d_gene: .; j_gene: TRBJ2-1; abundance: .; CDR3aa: CASSLKLVHHSDNEQFF; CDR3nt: TGTGCCAGCAGTCTTAAGCTAGTACACCATTCCGACAATGAGCAGTTCTTC
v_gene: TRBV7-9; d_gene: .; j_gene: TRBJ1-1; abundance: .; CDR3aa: CASSLGALAGTEAFF; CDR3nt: TGTGCCAGCAGCTTAGGGGCCCTAGCGGGCACTGAAGCTTTCTTT
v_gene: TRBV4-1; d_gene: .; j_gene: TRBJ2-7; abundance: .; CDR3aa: CASSRGDGSYEQYF; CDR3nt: TGCGCCAGCAGCCGAGGGGACGGCTCCTACGAGCAGTACTTC
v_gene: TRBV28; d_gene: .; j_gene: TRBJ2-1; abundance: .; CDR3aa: CASSIHPDNEQFF; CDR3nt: TGTGCCAGCAGTATCCATCCCGATAATGAGCAGTTCTTC
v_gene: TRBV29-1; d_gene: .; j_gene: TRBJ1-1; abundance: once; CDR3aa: CSVLRRTEAFF; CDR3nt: TGCAGCGTTTTAAGGCGGACTGAAGCTTTCTTT
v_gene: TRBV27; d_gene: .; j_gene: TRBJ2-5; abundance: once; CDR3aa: CASGSAGYQETQYF; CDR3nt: TGTGCCAGCGGATCGGCGGGGTACCAAGAGACCCAGTACTTC
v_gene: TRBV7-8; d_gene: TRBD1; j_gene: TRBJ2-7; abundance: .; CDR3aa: CAISDRGFHEQYF; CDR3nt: TGTGCCATCTCGGACAGGGGGTTCCACGAGCAGTACTTC
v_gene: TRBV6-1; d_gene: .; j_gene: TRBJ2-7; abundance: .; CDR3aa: CANSEFGGSDEQYF; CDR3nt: TGTGCCAACAGTGAATTCGGAGGGTCGGACGAGCAGTACTTC
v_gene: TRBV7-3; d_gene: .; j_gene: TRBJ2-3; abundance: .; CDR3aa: CASSPGQATQYF; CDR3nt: TGTGCCAGCAGCCCGGGACAAGCTACGCAGTATTTT
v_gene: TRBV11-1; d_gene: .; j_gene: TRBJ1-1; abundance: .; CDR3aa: CASSLEVNTEAFF; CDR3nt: TGTGCCAGCAGCTTAGAAGTGAACACTGAAGCTTTCTTT
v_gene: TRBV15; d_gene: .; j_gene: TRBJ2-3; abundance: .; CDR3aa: CATSREGGTSTDTQYF; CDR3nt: TGTGCCACCAGCAGAGAAGGGGGTACTAGCACAGATACGCAGTATTTT
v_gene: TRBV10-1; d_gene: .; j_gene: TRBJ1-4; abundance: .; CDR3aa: CASILARTATNEKLFF; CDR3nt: TGCGCCAGCATCCTGGCCCGGACAGCAACTAATGAAAAACTGTTTTTT
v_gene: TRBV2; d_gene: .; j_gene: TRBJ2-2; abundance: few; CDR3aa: CASTPGETGELFF; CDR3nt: TGTGCCAGCACCCCCGGGGAGACCGGGGAGCTGTTTTTT
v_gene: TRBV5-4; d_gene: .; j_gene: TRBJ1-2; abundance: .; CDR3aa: CASSFRSYGYTF; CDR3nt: TGTGCCAGCAGTTTCAGGTCCTATGGCTACACCTTC
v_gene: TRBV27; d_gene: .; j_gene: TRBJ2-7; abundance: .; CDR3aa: CASRPLRTASSYEQYF; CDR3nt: TGTGCCAGCAGACCACTTCGGACGGCCAGCTCCTACGAGCAGTACTTC
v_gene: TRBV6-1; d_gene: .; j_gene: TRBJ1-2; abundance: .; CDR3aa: CASSEQAAHGYTF; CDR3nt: TGTGCCAGCAGTGAACAGGCAGCCCATGGCTACACCTTC
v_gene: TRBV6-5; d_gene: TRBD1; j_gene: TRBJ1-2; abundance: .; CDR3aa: CASSYSNVDRVYGYTF; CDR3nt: TGTGCCAGCAGTTACTCGAATGTGGACAGGGTTTATGGCTACACCTTC
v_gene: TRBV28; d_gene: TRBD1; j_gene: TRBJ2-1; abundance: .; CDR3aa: CASSIVGTGIYNEQFF; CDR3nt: TGTGCCAGCAGTATAGTAGGGACAGGGATATACAATGAGCAGTTCTTC
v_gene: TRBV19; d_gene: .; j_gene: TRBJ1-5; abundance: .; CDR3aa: CASSMTDGNQPQHF; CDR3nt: TGTGCCAGTAGTATGACGGACGGCAATCAGCCCCAGCATTTT
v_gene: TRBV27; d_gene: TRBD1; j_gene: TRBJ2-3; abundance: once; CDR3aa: CASSPNSGTGIDTQYF; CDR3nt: TGTGCCAGCAGTCCTAACTCCGGGACAGGGATAGATACGCAGTATTTT
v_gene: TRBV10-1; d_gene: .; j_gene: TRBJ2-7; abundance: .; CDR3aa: CTSSESQGGPETYEQYF; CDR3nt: TGCACCAGCAGTGAGTCGCAAGGGGGGCCTGAAACCTACGAGCAGTACTTC
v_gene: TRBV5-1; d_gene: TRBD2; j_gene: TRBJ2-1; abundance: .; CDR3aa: CASSTSSGRARNEQFF; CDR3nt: TGCGCCAGCAGCACCTCTAGCGGGAGGGCGCGTAATGAGCAGTTCTTC
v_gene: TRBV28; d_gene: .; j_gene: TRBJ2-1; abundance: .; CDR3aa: CASRTDDNEQFF; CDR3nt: TGTGCCAGCAGGACAGATGACAATGAGCAGTTCTTC
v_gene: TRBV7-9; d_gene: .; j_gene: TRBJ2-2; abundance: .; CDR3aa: CASSLLAGELFF; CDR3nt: TGTGCCAGCAGCTTACTTGCCGGGGAGCTGTTTTTT
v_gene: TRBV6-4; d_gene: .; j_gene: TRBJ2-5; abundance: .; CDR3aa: CASPDSEETQYF; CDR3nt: TGTGCCAGCCCGGACAGTGAAGAGACCCAGTACTTC
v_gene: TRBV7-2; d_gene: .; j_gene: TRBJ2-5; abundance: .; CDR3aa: CASSLMHHGLGETQYF; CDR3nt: TGTGCCAGCAGCTTGATGCATCACGGTTTAGGAGAGACCCAGTACTTC
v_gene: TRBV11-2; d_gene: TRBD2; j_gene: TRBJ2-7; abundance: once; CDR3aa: CASSLGAGGYEQYF; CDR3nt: TGTGCCAGCAGCTTAGGGGCGGGGGGGTACGAGCAGTACTTC
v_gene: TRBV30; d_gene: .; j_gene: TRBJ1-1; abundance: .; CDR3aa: CAWSDFVLNTEAFF; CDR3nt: TGTGCCTGGAGTGACTTCGTCCTGAACACTGAAGCTTTCTTT
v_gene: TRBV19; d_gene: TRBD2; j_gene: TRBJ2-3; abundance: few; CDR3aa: CASSIYASGKTDTQYF; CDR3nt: TGTGCCAGTAGTATATACGCTAGCGGGAAGACAGATACGCAGTATTTT
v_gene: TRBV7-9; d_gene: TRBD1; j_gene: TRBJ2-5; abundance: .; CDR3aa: CASSSLGTDPQETQYF; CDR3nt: TGTGCCAGCAGCTCTCTAGGGACAGACCCCCAAGAGACCCAGTACTTC
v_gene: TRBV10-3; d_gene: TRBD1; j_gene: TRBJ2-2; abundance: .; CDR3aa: CAISELGGDTGELFF; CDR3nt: TGTGCCATCAGTGAGCTAGGGGGCGATACCGGGGAGCTGTTTTTT
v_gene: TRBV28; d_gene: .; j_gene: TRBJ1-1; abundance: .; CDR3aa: CASSLSGVSEAFF; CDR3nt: TGTGCCAGCAGCCTTTCTGGGGTCTCTGAAGCTTTCTTT
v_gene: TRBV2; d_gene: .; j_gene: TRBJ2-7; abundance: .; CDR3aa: CASSVTRTYEQYF; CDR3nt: TGTGCCAGCAGTGTGACACGGACCTACGAGCAGTACTTC
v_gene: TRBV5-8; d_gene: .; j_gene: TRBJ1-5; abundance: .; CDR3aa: CASSLFSGAFGNQPQHF; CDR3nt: TGTGCCAGCAGCTTGTTTTCGGGGGCCTTTGGCAATCAGCCCCAGCATTTT
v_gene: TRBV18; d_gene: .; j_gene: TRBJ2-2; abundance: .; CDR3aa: CASLSTGNTGELFF; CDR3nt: TGTGCCAGCTTGTCGACAGGGAACACCGGGGAGCTGTTTTTT
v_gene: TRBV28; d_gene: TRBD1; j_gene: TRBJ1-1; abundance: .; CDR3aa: CASSPQGVTEAFF; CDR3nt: TGTGCCAGCAGTCCCCAGGGGGTCACTGAAGCTTTCTTT
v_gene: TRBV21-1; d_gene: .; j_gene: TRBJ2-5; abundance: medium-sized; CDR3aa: CASSFNRDRVQETQYF; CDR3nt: TGTGCCAGCAGCTTTAACCGGGACAGGGTCCAAGAGACCCAGTACTTC
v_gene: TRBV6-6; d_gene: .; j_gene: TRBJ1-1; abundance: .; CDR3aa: CASSYSREAFF; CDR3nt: TGTGCCAGCAGTTACTCCAGAGAAGCTTTCTTT
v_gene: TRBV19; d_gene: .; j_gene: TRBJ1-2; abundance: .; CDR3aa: CASRGGLYGYTF; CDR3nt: TGTGCCAGTAGAGGGGGACTCTATGGCTACACCTTC
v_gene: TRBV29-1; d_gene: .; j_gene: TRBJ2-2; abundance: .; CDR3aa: CSVAVPTGELFF; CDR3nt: TGCAGCGTTGCAGTTCCCACCGGGGAGCTGTTTTTT
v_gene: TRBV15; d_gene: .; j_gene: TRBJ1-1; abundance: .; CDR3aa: CATSIGPRDEAFF; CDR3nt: TGTGCCACCAGCATTGGACCGCGCGATGAAGCTTTCTTT
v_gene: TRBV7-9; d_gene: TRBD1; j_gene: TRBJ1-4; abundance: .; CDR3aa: CASSLWDRGNPATNEKLFF; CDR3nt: TGTGCCAGCAGCCTGTGGGACAGGGGGAACCCTGCAACTAATGAAAAACTGTTTTTT
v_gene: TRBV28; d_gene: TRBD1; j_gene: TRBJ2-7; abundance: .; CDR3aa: CASSPLGTGTYEQYF; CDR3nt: TGTGCCAGCAGTCCCCTGGGGACAGGGACCTACGAGCAGTACTTC
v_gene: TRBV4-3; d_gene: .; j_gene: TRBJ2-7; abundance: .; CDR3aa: CASSQVDGTYEQYF; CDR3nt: TGCGCCAGCAGCCAAGTGGACGGGACCTACGAGCAGTACTTC
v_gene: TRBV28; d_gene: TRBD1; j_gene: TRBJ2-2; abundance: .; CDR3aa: CASRPRGLGELFF; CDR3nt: TGTGCCAGCCGGCCGAGGGGGCTAGGGGAGCTGTTTTTT
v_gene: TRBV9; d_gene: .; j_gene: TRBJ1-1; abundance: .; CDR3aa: CASSVAGTPGTEAFF; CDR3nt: TGTGCCAGCAGCGTAGCCGGGACCCCGGGCACTGAAGCTTTCTTT
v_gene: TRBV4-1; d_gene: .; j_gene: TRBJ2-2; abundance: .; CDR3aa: CASSQVQGNTGELFF; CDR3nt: TGCGCCAGCAGCCAAGTACAGGGAAACACCGGGGAGCTGTTTTTT
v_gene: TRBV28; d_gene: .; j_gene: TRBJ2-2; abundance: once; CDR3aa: CASSLWSSSGELFF; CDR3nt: TGTGCCAGCAGTTTATGGTCTAGCTCCGGGGAGCTGTTTTTT
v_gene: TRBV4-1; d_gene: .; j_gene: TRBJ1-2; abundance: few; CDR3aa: CASSQESGFDYGYTF; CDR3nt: TGCGCCAGCAGCCAAGAATCCGGGTTCGACTATGGCTACACCTTC
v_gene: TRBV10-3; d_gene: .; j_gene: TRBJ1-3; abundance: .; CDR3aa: CAISESQGRNTIYF; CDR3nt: TGTGCCATCAGTGAAAGCCAGGGTCGAAACACCATATATTTT